This entry lists 21 T cell receptor beta chains sequenced from one sample in a study of blood T cells in healthy people across ages. A second about 7 to 11 cycle PCR used barcoded and J-beta primers. TCRdb recomputed calls from the 5' RACE reads with MiXCR, one row per CDR3 protein. The sample includes around 500,000 distinct CDR3 sequences, about a quarter seen only once; the top ten take under 4.5%. This same sample was also taken into another study, of T cells of mothers and their children.

The specimen sequenced was blood. The receptors here all came from a boy aged 2-9 years in good health.

This chain connects TRBV20-1 to TRBJ2-7; the D is unclear. This CDR3 has 13 amino acids. V lost 3 bases and J lost 6, with 15 bases in between. Germline CDR1 and CDR2: DFQATT and SNEGSKA (reference sequence). The CDR3 nucleotides read TGCAGTGCTAGCGGAGCAGGACGCCCCGAGCAGTACTTC. Translated, it gives CSASGAGRPEQYF.

The chain links TRBV9 to TRBJ1-1, with a possible D match to TRBD1 (5 bases). The length of the CDR3 is 14 residues. Trimming took 5 bases from V and 4 from J, leaving 15 bases between them. Germline CDR1 SGDLS, CDR2 YYNGEE. The CDR3 reads CASRPSGAATEAFF. The CDR3 region has the DNA TGTGCCAGCAGGCCTTCCGGGGCGGCCACTGAAGCTTTCTTT.

The rearrangement uses TRBV3-1 and TRBJ2-1, with 11 bases matching TRBD2. Unmatched junction bases numbered 6, after V lost 8 bases and J lost 0 bases. CDR1 LGHDT and CDR2 YNNKEL come from the germline V gene (reference sequence). The CDR3 consists of 16 residues. The CDR3 coding sequence is TGTGCCAGCTTTCCTACTAGCGGGAGCTCCTACAATGAGCAGTTCTTC. This sequence encodes CASFPTSGSSYNEQFF.

This clonotype was counted a single time. The chain is built from TRBV9 and TRBJ2-5; D not resolved. Trimming took off 0 bases at V and 8 bases at J, with 14 bases between the two ends. The CDR3 is 14 amino acids. CDR1 SGDLS and CDR2 YYNGEE come from the germline V gene. The DNA of the CDR3 is TGTGCCAGCAGCGTAGTCGGGCTGGGCTCAACCCAGTACTTC. Translating it yields CASSVVGLGSTQYF.

This clonotype appeared a few times. The V gene is TRBV20-1, the J gene TRBJ2-7; D unresolved. Between the trimmed V and J ends, which lost 3 bases and 3 bases, there was a span of 12 bases. The germline CDR1 and CDR2 sequences are DFQATT and SNEGSKA (reference sequence). This CDR3 is 13 amino acids long. The CDR3 DNA reads as TGCAGTGCTAGTAGCAACAGAGACTACGAGCAGTACTTC. It yields the protein CSASSNRDYEQYF.

This clonotype was picked up a small number of times. The chain has TRBV3-1 and TRBJ1-1; 12 bases match TRBD1. The CDR3 runs to 17 residues. With 0 bases clipped from V and 8 bases from J, the junction kept 10 bases outside the gene matches. Germline V gene data show CDR1 as LGHDT and CDR2 as YNNKEL (reference sequence). The CDR3 DNA is TGTGCCAGCAGCCAAGATGGGACAGGGGGCGGCTACGCCGAAGCTTTCTTT. As protein: CASSQDGTGGGYAEAFF.

This clonotype has only a few counts. J is TRBJ2-3 and V is TRBV7-8, with D possibly matching TRBD2 (6 bases). Germline V gene data show CDR1 as SGHVS and CDR2 as FQNEAQ. Trimming left V 11 bases short and J 0 bases short, with 15 bases between. The CDR3 is made up of 14 amino acids. Written as DNA, the CDR3 is TGTGCCTGTTTTCCGGGACTTAGCACAGATACGCAGTATTTT. It is translated as CACFPGLSTDTQYF. Complete variable domain (other parts from reference TRBV7-8 and TRBJ2-3): GAGVSQSPRYKVAKRGQDVALRCDPISGHVSLFWYQQALGQGPEFLTYFQNEAQLDKSGLPSDRFFAERPEGSVSTLKIQRTQQEDSAVYLCACFPGLSTDTQYFGPGTRLTVL.

This rearrangement joins TRBV20-1 to TRBJ1-5; D gene uncertain. The ends were cut back, 0 bases at V and 5 bases at J, with 11 bases in the middle. CDR1 is DFQATT and CDR2 is SNEGSKA in the germline V gene (reference sequence). CDR3 length: 14 amino acids. CDR3 sequence: CSARDRGWDQPQHF. CDR3 DNA: TGCAGTGCTAGAGATCGAGGCTGGGATCAGCCCCAGCATTTT.

The CDR3 loop is CASRGGTASNQPQHF. In nucleotides, the CDR3 is TGTGCCAGCAGGGGCGGGACAGCCAGCAATCAGCCCCAGCATTTT. The rearrangement uses TRBV2 and TRBJ1-5, with TRBD1 identical over 7 bases. Germline-derived CDR1 and CDR2 are SNHLY and FYNNEI. The V and J ends lost 6 bases and 1 base, in that order; junction bases with no gene match: 6. CDR3 length: 15 amino acids.

This clonotype showed up just a few times. The chain has TRBV7-8 and TRBJ1-4; possibly TRBD1 for D (6 bases). The ends were cut back, 5 bases at V and 5 bases at J, with 18 bases in the middle. The CDR3 runs 16 residues. CDR1 and CDR2 (germline): SGHVS, FQNEAQ. The CDR3 sequence: CASSRTLDRANEKLFF. Here the CDR3 DNA reads TGTGCCAGCAGCCGGACCTTGGACAGAGCAAATGAAAAACTGTTTTTT.

This chain joins TRBV18 and TRBJ2-5; 7 bases are a match to TRBD2. With the DNA end fitting TRBJ2-7 better, the J assignment may be wrong. Germline V gives CDR1 KGHSH, CDR2 LQKENI. The CDR3 loop spans 16 amino acids. CDR3 sequence reads: CASSMGSGLGSYEQYV. CDR3 bases: TGTGCCAGCTCCATGGGTAGCGGGCTGGGATCCTACGAGCAGTACGTC.

The genes are TRBV7-2 and TRBJ1-4, with unresolved D. The V gene's germline CDR1 is SGHTA and CDR2 FQGNSA. This CDR3 has 14 residues. The V and J ends lost 1 base and 7 bases respectively, with 10 bases between them. CDR3 DNA sequence: TGTGCCAGCAGCTTAGGGCGATCGGGTGAAAAACTGTTTTTT. It yields the protein CASSLGRSGEKLFF.

The chain carries TRBV7-2 and TRBJ1-1, with TRBD1 matching over 8 bases. Germline loops: CDR1 SGHTA, CDR2 FQGNSA. V gave up 6 bases and J gave up 2 bases; unmatched junction bases: 8. The CDR3 has 15 residues. The CDR3 is CASRSTGGRNTEAFF. DNA for the CDR3: TGTGCCAGCAGATCCACAGGGGGACGTAACACTGAAGCTTTCTTT.

This clonotype has just a few counts. The chain has TRBV11-2 and TRBJ1-4; D ambiguous. CDR1 is SGHAT and CDR2 is FQNNGV in the germline V gene. V was clipped by 1 base and J by 5 bases, with 5 bases between them. This CDR3 is 13 amino acids long. This chain's CDR3 is CASSLVGNEKLFF. DNA for the CDR3: TGTGCCAGCAGCTTAGTCGGAAATGAAAAACTGTTTTTT. Using reference TRBV11-2 and TRBJ1-4 for the parts outside the CDR3, the full variable domain is EAGVAQSPRYKIIEKRQSVAFWCNPISGHATLYWYQQILGQGPKLLIQFQNNGVVDDSQLPKDRFSAERLKGVDSTLKIQPAKLEDSAVYLCASSLVGNEKLFFGSGTQLSVL.

CDR3 residues: CASSWTSGRFFSTDTQYF. CDR3 in DNA: TGTGCCAGCAGTTGGACTAGCGGGAGGTTTTTTAGCACAGATACGCAGTATTTT. The rearrangement links TRBV27 to TRBJ2-3; the match to TRBD2 covers 14 bases. CDR3 length equals 18 residues. Looked up from germline, CDR1 is MNHEY and CDR2 is SMNVEV (reference sequence). Losses at the gene ends were 4 bases for V and 0 bases for J; bases not matched to a gene: 6.

This chain connects TRBV25-1 to TRBJ1-1; TRBD1 aligns across 12 bases. Germline V CDR1 and CDR2: MGHDK, SYGVNS. This CDR3 has 14 residues. V was pared by 4 bases and J by 6 bases, with 3 bases of the junction left unmatched. The CDR3 reads CASSGDRGRSEAFF. CDR3 sequence (DNA): TGTGCCAGCAGTGGGGACAGGGGGCGGTCTGAAGCTTTCTTT.

This clonotype showed up just a few times. The V and J genes are TRBV19 and TRBJ1-1; no clear D gene. CDR3 length equals 15 residues. V dropped 5 bases and J dropped 1 base, with 14 bases sitting between them. The V gene's germline CDR1 is LNHDA and CDR2 SQIVND (reference sequence). The CDR3 DNA sequence: TGTGCCAGTAGTCTCACAGACTATTCGAACACTGAAGCTTTCTTT. This codes for CASSLTDYSNTEAFF.

CDR3 protein: CASSAPGGGANYGYTF. For the CDR3, the DNA is TGTGCCAGCAGCGCCCCCGGGGGGGGCGCCAACTATGGCTACACCTTC. V usage is TRBV11-2 and J usage is TRBJ1-2, with D possibly TRBD1 on 6 matching bases. Trimming stripped 5 bases from V and 2 bases from J, with 18 bases between. Germline V gene data show CDR1 as SGHAT and CDR2 as FQNNGV. The CDR3 covers 16 residues.

The chain is built from TRBV20-1 and TRBJ2-1; 12 bases agree with TRBD2. The CDR3 covers 16 residues. V trimming: 4 bases; J trimming: 5 bases; junction bases outside the gene matches: 9. Germline V gene sequence: CDR1 DFQATT, CDR2 SNEGSKA (reference sequence). The CDR3 sequence is CSAKRLAGVGNNEQFF. CDR3 coding DNA: TGCAGTGCTAAGAGACTAGCGGGAGTGGGTAACAATGAGCAGTTCTTC.

This clonotype was seen repeatedly, ten times or more. One junction end does not reproduce the germline sequence, and a read error may be involved. The rearrangement joins TRBV5-1 to TRBJ2-3, with 11 bases that match TRBD2. This CDR3 contains 14 residues. Per germline, CDR1 SGHRS and CDR2 YFSETQ. This chain's CDR3 is CASSSGLAADTQYF. CDR3 in DNA: TGTGCCAGCAGCTCGGGACTAGCGGCAGATACGCAGTATTTT.

The chain recombines TRBV5-1 with TRBJ2-5; D unclear. The CDR3 has 13 residues. V was trimmed by 0 bases and J by 5 bases, leaving 8 bases between them. Germline lookup yields CDR1 SGHRS and CDR2 YFSETQ. The CDR3 region is CASSLDTRETQYF. The CDR3 bases are TGCGCCAGCAGCTTGGACACCAGGGAGACCCAGTACTTC.